This is a list of T cell receptor beta chains from one sample in a study of T cell responses to AZD1222 COVID-19 vaccine. Sequencing used immunoSEQ multiplex PCR; TCRdb keeps in-frame clones, though not all of them. The table has about 97,000 clones, about nine tenths seen once; the top ten hold 1.3%. The sequences come from peripheral blood, collected on day 0 of AZD1222 vaccination. These receptor sequences come from an adult in good health. Each CDR3 is given with its conserved first and last residue. A D gene is named only where the DNA matches it firmly. Rows give clone size only sometimes, using once, few, many, or a class for an expanded clone.

j_gene,abundance,d_gene,v_gene,CDR3nt,CDR3aa
TRBJ2-3,NA,TRBD2,TRBV5-1,TGCGCCAGCAGCCCTGGGACTAGCGGGGCAGATACGCAGTATTTT,CASSPGTSGADTQYF
TRBJ1-6,NA,NA,TRBV2,TGTGCCAGCAGTGACCACGGTTCACCCCTCCACTTT,CASSDHGSPLHF
TRBJ1-3,NA,NA,TRBV5-1,TGCGCCAGCAGCTCAACAGGGTTAATCGGAAACACCATATATTTT,CASSSTGLIGNTIYF
TRBJ2-5,NA,NA,TRBV9,TGTGCCAGCAGCGTAGATCAGTATAGAGAGACCCAGTACTTC,CASSVDQYRETQYF
TRBJ2-1,NA,NA,TRBV5-4,TGTGCCAGCAGCGCCTCGGGCTACAATGAGCAGTTCTTC,CASSASGYNEQFF
TRBJ2-1,NA,NA,TRBV5-1,TGCGCCAGCAGCTTCTTACACGGTGAGCAGTTCTTC,CASSFLHGEQFF
TRBJ1-2,NA,NA,TRBV6-5,TGTGCCAGCAGTTCCGCCTATGGCTACACCTTC,CASSSAYGYTF
TRBJ1-5,NA,NA,TRBV6-6,TGTGCCAGCAGTAGGGACAGCAATCAGCCCCAGCATTTT,CASSRDSNQPQHF
TRBJ2-7,NA,TRBD1,TRBV2,TGTGCCAGCAGTAGGGACAGGCCGGGTTACGAGCAGTACTTC,CASSRDRPGYEQYF
TRBJ2-3,NA,TRBD1,TRBV19,TGTGCCAGTAGTACCGACAGGGTGTCACTCACAGATACGCAGTATTTT,CASSTDRVSLTDTQYF
TRBJ2-1,NA,NA,TRBV11-1,TGTGCCAGCAGCTTAAGTGAGGACAATGAGCAGTTCTTC,CASSLSEDNEQFF
TRBJ1-2,NA,NA,TRBV28,TGTGCCAGCAGTTTATTAGGTGGGCAAGGTGAATTGGTCTATGGCTACACCTTC,CASSLLGGQGELVYGYTF
TRBJ2-7,NA,NA,TRBV27,TGTGCCAGCAAGGGGCTCTCCCACGAGCAGTACTTC,CASKGLSHEQYF
TRBJ2-1,NA,NA,TRBV12-3/TRBV12-4,TGTGCCAGTCTTGGCGGTTCCAATGAGCAGTTCTTC,CASLGGSNEQFF
TRBJ2-5,NA,NA,TRBV4-2,TGTGCCAGCAGCGGGGGAGACCATGGGCAAGAGACCCAGTACTTC,CASSGGDHGQETQYF
TRBJ2-3,NA,NA,TRBV11-1,TGTGCCAGCAGCTTAGAGGGGCGGGCAGATACGCAGTATTTT,CASSLEGRADTQYF
TRBJ1-4,NA,TRBD1,TRBV27,TGTGCCAGCAGTTTAGTGACAGGGGGCGCGGCCGGAGAAAAACTGTTTTTT,CASSLVTGGAAGEKLFF
TRBJ1-1,NA,NA,TRBV7-2,TGTGCCAGCAGCCCGAATGCGGGGGGCACTGAAGCTTTCTTT,CASSPNAGGTEAFF
TRBJ1-2,NA,TRBD1,TRBV5-6,TGTGCCAGCACCGAATGGGTCTCCGACAGGGAGGTTGAAACCTTC,CASTEWVSDREVETF
TRBJ2-7,NA,NA,TRBV7-9,TGTGCCAGCAGCTTAGAGGCGGGACAGACCTACGAGCAGTACTTC,CASSLEAGQTYEQYF
TRBJ1-2,once,NA,TRBV12-5,TGTGCTAGTGGTGGGGATGACTGGTGGGCCAACTATGGCTACACCTTC,CASGGDDWWANYGYTF
TRBJ2-5,NA,NA,TRBV2,TGTGCCAGCAAGGGTTTTGCTCAAGAGACCCAGTACTTC,CASKGFAQETQYF
TRBJ1-2,NA,NA,TRBV7-9,TGTGCCAGCAGCTTAGCGGGCGCCGCCTACTATGGCTACACCTTC,CASSLAGAAYYGYTF
TRBJ2-5,NA,NA,TRBV24-1,TGTGCCACCAGTTTTTTCAGGGGCGCCCGGGAGACCCAGTACTTC,CATSFFRGARETQYF
TRBJ1-1,once,NA,TRBV5-4,TGTGCCAGCAGATCCGGTGGGGGGGACACTGAAGCTTTCTTT,CASRSGGGDTEAFF
TRBJ2-3,NA,TRBD2,TRBV7-8,TGTGCCAGCAGCTTAGAACTAGCGGGGGGAACGACAGATACGCAGTATTTT,CASSLELAGGTTDTQYF
TRBJ1-2,NA,NA,TRBV6-5,TGTGCCAGCAGTAGGCAGGGGTTAGGTGACTATGGCTACACCTTC,CASSRQGLGDYGYTF
TRBJ2-7,NA,NA,TRBV3-1/TRBV3-2,TGTGCCAGCAGCATCAACCCAGGGAAGGGGTACGAGCAGTACTTC,CASSINPGKGYEQYF
TRBJ1-2,NA,NA,TRBV6-1,TGTGCCAGCAGTGAAGGGCAGCAGCACTATGGCTACACCTTC,CASSEGQQHYGYTF
TRBJ2-7,NA,NA,TRBV11-2,TGTGCCAGCCGTGCCCTACTATTAGCCTCCTACGAGCAGTACTTC,CASRALLLASYEQYF
TRBJ1-1,NA,NA,TRBV12-3/TRBV12-4,TGTGCCAGCAGAGGGGACCGCGGTGAAGCTTTCTTT,CASRGDRGEAFF
TRBJ2-7,NA,NA,TRBV5-8,TGTGCCAGCGAGAAAGGGGGGTCCTCCTACGAGCAGTACTTC,CASEKGGSSYEQYF
TRBJ2-3,NA,NA,TRBV23-1,TGCGCCAGCAGTCAAGCTGGACATCACACAGATACGCAGTATTTT,CASSQAGHHTDTQYF
TRBJ2-2,NA,NA,TRBV5-6,TGTGCCAGCAGCCCAACCATAAATGGCGGGGAGCTGTTTTTT,CASSPTINGGELFF
TRBJ1-5,NA,NA,TRBV7-8,TGTGCCAGCAGCTTAGTGTCCAACAATCAGCCCCAGCATTTT,CASSLVSNNQPQHF
TRBJ1-2,NA,NA,TRBV20-1,TGCAGTGCTATTTCCAACTATGGCTACACCTTC,CSAISNYGYTF